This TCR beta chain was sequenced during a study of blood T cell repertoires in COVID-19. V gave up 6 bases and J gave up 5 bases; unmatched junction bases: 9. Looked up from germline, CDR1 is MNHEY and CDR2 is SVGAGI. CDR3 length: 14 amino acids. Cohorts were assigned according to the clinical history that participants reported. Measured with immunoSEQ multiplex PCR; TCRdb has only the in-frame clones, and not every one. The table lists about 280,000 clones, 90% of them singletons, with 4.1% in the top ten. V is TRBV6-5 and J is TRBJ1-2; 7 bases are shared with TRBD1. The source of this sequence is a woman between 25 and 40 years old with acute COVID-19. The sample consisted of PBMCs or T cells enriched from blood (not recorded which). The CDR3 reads CASRKQGPEYGYTF. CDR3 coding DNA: TGTGCCAGCAGAAAACAGGGGCCGGAGTATGGCTACACCTTC.